This T cell receptor beta chain was found in a study of immune reconstitution after stem cell transplant in scleroderma. TCRdb redid the calling of the RT-PCR reads with MiXCR, one entry per CDR3 protein. The data contain 5,000 or so distinct CDR3 sequences, approximately 8.7% of them singletons. With V trimmed by 7 bases and J by 1 base, 9 bases remained unmatched. Germline V CDR1 and CDR2: MDHEN, SYDVKM. The CDR3 contains 17 residues. This TCR came from a male donor with systemic sclerosis. Sample acquisition took place before or after autologous hematopoietic stem cell transplantation (not recorded which). This chain links TRBV28 with TRBJ2-2; 10 bases are a match to TRBD2. The CDR3 loop is CASTLLGTSENTGELFF. The DNA for the CDR3 is TGTGCCAGCACTCTACTAGGGACTAGCGAGAACACCGGGGAGCTGTTTTTT.